The 12 T cell receptor beta chains presented below share a single source sample, sequenced in a study of vaccination and CD4 T cells after COVID-19. Their specific antigens are unknown. The treatment: roughly 10-day PBMC culture with coronavirus spike peptide pools or control peptides (ViraFEST assay). Collection of the unexposed donor's CD4+ T cells took place before the COVID-19 pandemic (2011-2018). The Oncomine TCR Beta short-read assay sequenced DNA from cultured CD4+ T cells. MiXCR, run by TCRdb on the PCR reads, gives a single entry per CDR3 protein. Of several thousand distinct CDR3 sequences detected, roughly 34% appear once; the ten largest clones hold around a quarter. The material sequenced was CD4+ T cells from blood, cultured in vitro. The source is a human donor in good health.

The rearrangement uses TRBV20-1 and TRBJ2-4; no clear D gene. Germline assignment: CDR1 DFQATT and CDR2 SNEGSKA (reference sequence). The CDR3 totals 11 residues. V gave up 0 bases and J gave up 6 bases, with 3 bases separating them. This CDR3 is CSARDINIQYF. CDR3 nucleotide sequence: TGCAGTGCTAGAGACATAAACATTCAGTACTTC.

The V and J genes are TRBV6-5 and TRBJ1-1; no clear D. Germline-derived CDR1 and CDR2 are MNHEY and SVGAGI. V was trimmed by 2 bases and J by 5 bases, leaving 0 bases between them. The length of the CDR3 is 10 residues. CDR3 nucleotide sequence: TGTGCCAGCAGTTACACTGAAGCTTTCTTT. Translating gives CASSYTEAFF.

The chain has TRBV30 and TRBJ2-1, with D maybe TRBD2 (6 bases). There are 12 residues in the CDR3. Trimming took off 0 bases at V and 7 bases at J, with 7 bases between the two ends. Germline assignment: CDR1 GTSNPN and CDR2 SVGIG (reference sequence). CDR3 coding DNA: TGTGCCTGGAGTGTACGGGGGAATGAGCAGTTCTTC. Its translation is CAWSVRGNEQFF.

In nucleotides, the CDR3 is TGTGCCAGCAGTGATTTCAGGGGAGCGGGCACTGAAGCTTTCTTT. Its protein is CASSDFRGAGTEAFF. The V gene is TRBV2, the J gene TRBJ1-1; D might be TRBD1 (6 bases). V was shortened by 3 bases and J by 4 bases, with 15 bases between the two germline ends. Germline V gives CDR1 SNHLY, CDR2 FYNNEI. This CDR3 has 15 amino acids.

The chain recombines TRBV7-9 with TRBJ2-1; 10 bases fit TRBD1. The CDR3 extends over 14 amino acids. J was trimmed by 7 bases and V by 1 base; bases with no gene match: 1. Germline V gene data show CDR1 as SEHNR and CDR2 as FQNEAQ (reference sequence). CDR3 coding DNA: TGTGCCAGCAGCTTAGGGACAGGGGGGAATGAGCAGTTCTTC. It specifies CASSLGTGGNEQFF.

There are a few counts of this clonotype. V is TRBV7-9 and J is TRBJ1-3; D gene uncertain. The CDR3 totals 14 residues. Germline-derived CDR1 and CDR2 are SEHNR and FQNEAQ (reference sequence). Trimming took off 9 bases at V and 0 bases at J, with 12 bases between the two ends. CDR3 sequence: CASEPVSSGNTIYF. The CDR3 bases are TGTGCCAGTGAGCCAGTTAGCTCTGGAAACACCATATATTTT.

This clonotype was counted between two and nine times. The rearrangement joins TRBV4-1 to TRBJ1-1; TRBD1 might be the D (5 bases). Per the germline V gene, CDR1 is MGHRA and CDR2 is YSYEKL. With 0 bases removed from V and 5 bases from J, the gap between germline ends came to 13 bases. The CDR3 sequence is 15 residues long. The CDR3 protein is CASSQDPGIITEAFF. The CDR3 DNA is TGCGCCAGCAGCCAAGATCCAGGGATAATTACTGAAGCTTTCTTT.

This sequence joins TRBV7-3 and TRBJ1-1; tentative D call: TRBD1 (6 bases). There are 13 residues in the CDR3. Trimming removed 4 bases from V and 5 bases from J, with 11 bases in between. Germline CDR1 and CDR2: SGHTA and FQGTGA. The CDR3 DNA reads as TGTGCCAGCAGCTCCAACAGGGTAACTGAAGCTTTCTTT. Amino acid sequence: CASSSNRVTEAFF.

This clonotype was recorded a few times. The chain carries TRBV12-3 or TRBV12-4 and TRBJ1-2, with D unresolved. Deletions cut 6 bases from V and 7 bases from J, with 6 bases between. The CDR3 has 10 amino acids. CDR3 bases: TGTGCCAGCAGGCCCGCTGGCTACACCTTC. It encodes CASRPAGYTF.

The rearrangement joins TRBV29-1 to TRBJ2-7; possibly TRBD1 or TRBD2 for D (6 bases each). The CDR3 loop spans 13 amino acids. Trimming removed 7 bases from V and 5 bases from J, with 18 bases in between. Per germline, CDR1 SQVTM and CDR2 ANQGSEA. In DNA, the CDR3 is TGCAGCGCCCTGGGGGGCGCGCTAAACGAGCAGTACTTC. This codes for CSALGGALNEQYF.

The V and J genes are TRBV19 and TRBJ1-1, with 9 bases lining up with TRBD1. CDR3 size: 13 residues. V lost 4 bases, J lost 3 bases, and 0 bases stayed unmatched. In germline, CDR1 is LNHDA, CDR2 SQIVND (reference sequence). The CDR3 region has the DNA TGTGCCAGTAGTAGGGACAGGGACACTGAAGCTTTCTTT. This sequence encodes CASSRDRDTEAFF.

The V and J genes are TRBV10-3 and TRBJ1-1; D is undetermined. Germline V gene lookup returns CDR1 ENHRY and CDR2 SYGVKD. V lost 0 bases and J 4 bases, leaving 9 bases between the germline ends. The CDR3 consists of 14 residues. CDR3 protein: CAISESLGPTEAFF. The CDR3 region has the DNA TGTGCCATCAGTGAGTCCCTTGGCCCCACTGAAGCTTTCTTT.